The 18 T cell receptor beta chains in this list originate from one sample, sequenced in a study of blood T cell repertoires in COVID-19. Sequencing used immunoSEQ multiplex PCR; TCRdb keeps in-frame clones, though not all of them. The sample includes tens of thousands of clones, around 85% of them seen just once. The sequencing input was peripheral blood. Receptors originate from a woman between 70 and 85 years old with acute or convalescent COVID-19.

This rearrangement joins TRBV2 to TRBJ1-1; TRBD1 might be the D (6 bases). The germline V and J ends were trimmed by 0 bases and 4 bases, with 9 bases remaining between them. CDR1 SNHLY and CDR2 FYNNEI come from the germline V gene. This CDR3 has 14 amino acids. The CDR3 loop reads CASSEALRGTEAFF. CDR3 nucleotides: TGTGCCAGCAGTGAAGCCCTCAGGGGCACTGAAGCTTTCTTT.

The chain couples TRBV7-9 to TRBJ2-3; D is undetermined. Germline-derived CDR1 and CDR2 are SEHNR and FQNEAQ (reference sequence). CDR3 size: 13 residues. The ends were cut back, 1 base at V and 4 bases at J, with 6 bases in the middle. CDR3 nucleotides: TGTGCCAGCAGCTTAGTTCATGCAGATACGCAGTATTTT. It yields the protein CASSLVHADTQYF.

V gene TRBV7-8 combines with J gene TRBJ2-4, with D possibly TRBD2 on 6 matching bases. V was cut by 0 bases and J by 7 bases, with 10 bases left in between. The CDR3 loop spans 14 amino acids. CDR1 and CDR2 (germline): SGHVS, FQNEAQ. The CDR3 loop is CASSLATGLNIQYF. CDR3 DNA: TGTGCCAGCAGCTTAGCCACGGGACTTAACATTCAGTACTTC.

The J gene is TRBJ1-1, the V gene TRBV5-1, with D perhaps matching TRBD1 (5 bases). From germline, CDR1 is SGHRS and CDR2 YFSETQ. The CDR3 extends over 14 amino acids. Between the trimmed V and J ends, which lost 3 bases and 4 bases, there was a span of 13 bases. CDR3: CASSSQGTGTEAFF. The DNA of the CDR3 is TGCGCCAGCAGCTCCCAGGGTACGGGCACTGAAGCTTTCTTT. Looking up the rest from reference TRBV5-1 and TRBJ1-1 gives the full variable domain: KAGVTQTPRYLIKTRGQQVTLSCSPISGHRSVSWYQQTPGQGLQFLFEYFSETQRNKGNFPGRFSGRQFSNSRSEMNVSTLELGDSALYLCASSSQGTGTEAFFGQGTRLTVV.

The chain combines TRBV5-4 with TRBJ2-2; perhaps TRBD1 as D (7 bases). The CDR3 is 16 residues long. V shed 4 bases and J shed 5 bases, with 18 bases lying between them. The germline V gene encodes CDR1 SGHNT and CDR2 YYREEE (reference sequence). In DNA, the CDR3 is TGTGCCAGCAGCGCGGGACAGTTGCGCGGGACCGGGGAGCTGTTTTTT. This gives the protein CASSAGQLRGTGELFF.

The CDR3 bases are TGTGCCAGCAGCTTCGGGGAGTCTAATGAAAAACTGTTTTTT. Amino acids: CASSFGESNEKLFF. The chain carries TRBV7-9 and TRBJ1-4; D unclear. This CDR3 region has 14 residues. V was cut by 3 bases and J by 3 bases, with 8 bases left in between. From germline, CDR1 is SEHNR and CDR2 FQNEAQ (reference sequence).

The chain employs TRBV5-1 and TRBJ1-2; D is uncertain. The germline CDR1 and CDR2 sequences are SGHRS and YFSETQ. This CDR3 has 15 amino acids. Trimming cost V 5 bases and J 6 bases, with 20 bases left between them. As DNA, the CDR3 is TGCGCCAGCAGAAATCTGGGCCCGGACTATGATGGCTACACCTTC. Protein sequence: CASRNLGPDYDGYTF.

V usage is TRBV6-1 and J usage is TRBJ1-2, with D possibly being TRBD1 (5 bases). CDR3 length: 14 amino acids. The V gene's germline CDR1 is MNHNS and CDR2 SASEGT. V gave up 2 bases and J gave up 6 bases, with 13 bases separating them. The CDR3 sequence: CASSEQQSGNGYTF. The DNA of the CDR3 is TGTGCCAGCAGTGAACAACAATCAGGGAATGGCTACACCTTC.

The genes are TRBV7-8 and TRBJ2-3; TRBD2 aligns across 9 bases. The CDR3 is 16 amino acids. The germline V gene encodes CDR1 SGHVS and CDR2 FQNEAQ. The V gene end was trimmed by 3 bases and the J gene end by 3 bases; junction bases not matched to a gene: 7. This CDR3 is CASSFSGRRSTDTQYF. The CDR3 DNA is TGTGCCAGCAGCTTCAGCGGGAGGAGAAGTACAGATACGCAGTATTTT.

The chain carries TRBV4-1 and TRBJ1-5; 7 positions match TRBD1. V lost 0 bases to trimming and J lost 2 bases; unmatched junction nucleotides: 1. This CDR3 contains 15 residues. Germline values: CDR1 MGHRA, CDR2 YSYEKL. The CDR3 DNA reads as TGCGCCAGCAGCCAAGAAGGGACAGGCAATCAGCCCCAGCATTTT. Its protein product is CASSQEGTGNQPQHF.

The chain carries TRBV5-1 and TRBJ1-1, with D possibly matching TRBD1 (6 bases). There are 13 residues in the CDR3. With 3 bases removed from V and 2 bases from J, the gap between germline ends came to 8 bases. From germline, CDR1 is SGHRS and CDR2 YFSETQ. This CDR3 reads CASSWDINTEAFF. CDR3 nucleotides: TGCGCCAGCAGCTGGGACATTAACACTGAAGCTTTCTTT.

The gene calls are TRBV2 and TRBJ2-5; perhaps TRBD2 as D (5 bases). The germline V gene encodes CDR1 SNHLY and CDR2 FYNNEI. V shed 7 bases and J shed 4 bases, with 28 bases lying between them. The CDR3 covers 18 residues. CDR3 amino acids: CASTTKSSWISIRETQYF. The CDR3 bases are TGTGCCAGCACAACAAAATCTAGCTGGATCAGTATAAGAGAGACCCAGTACTTC. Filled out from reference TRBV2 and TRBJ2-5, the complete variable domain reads EPEVTQTPSHQVTQMGQEVILRCVPISNHLYFYWYRQILGQKVEFLVSFYNNEISEKSEIFDDQFSVERPDGSNFTLKIRSTKLEDSAMYFCASTTKSSWISIRETQYFGPGTRLLVL.

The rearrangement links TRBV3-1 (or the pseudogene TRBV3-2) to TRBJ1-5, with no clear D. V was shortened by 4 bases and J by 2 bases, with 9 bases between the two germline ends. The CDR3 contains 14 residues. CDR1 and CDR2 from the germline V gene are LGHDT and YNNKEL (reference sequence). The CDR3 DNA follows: TGTGCCAGCAGCCGCGAGGGCGGCAATCAGCCCCAGCATTTT. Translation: CASSREGGNQPQHF.

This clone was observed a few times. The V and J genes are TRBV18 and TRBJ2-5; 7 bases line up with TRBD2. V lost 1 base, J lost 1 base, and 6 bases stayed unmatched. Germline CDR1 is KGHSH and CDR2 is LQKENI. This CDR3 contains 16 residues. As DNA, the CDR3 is TGTGCCAGCTCACCACGGGGACTACGGGTCCAAGAGACCCAGTACTTC. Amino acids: CASSPRGLRVQETQYF.

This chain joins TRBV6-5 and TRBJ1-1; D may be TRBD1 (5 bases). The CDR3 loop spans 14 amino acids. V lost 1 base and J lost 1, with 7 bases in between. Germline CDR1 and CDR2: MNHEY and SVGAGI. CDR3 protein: CASSYWQGNTEAFF. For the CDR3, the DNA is TGTGCCAGCAGTTACTGGCAGGGGAACACTGAAGCTTTCTTT.

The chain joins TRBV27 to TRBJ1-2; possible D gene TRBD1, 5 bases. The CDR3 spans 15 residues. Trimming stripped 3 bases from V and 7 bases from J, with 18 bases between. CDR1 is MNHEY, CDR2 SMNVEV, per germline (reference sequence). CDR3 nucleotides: TGTGCCAGCAGTTTCCACGACGCCAGGGTGGGTGGCTACACCTTC. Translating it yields CASSFHDARVGGYTF.

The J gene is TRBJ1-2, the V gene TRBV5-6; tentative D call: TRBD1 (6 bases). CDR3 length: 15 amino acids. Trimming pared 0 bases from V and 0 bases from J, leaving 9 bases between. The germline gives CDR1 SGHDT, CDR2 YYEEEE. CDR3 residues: CASSLVDRPNYGYTF. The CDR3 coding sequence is TGTGCCAGCAGCTTGGTGGACAGACCTAACTATGGCTACACCTTC.

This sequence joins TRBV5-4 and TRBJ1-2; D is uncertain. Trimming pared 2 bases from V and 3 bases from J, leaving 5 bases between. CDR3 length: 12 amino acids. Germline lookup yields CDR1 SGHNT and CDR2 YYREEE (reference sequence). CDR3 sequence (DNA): TGTGCCAGCAGCTTAGGAGACTATGGCTACACCTTC. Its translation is CASSLGDYGYTF.